The 7 T cell receptor beta chains below all came from one sample that was sequenced in a study of monozygotic twins with inflammatory bowel disease (dated by TCRdb to about 2019). The library was generated by 5' RACE. Sequencing was carried out with an Illumina HiSeq 2500. TCRdb reprocessed the reads; each CDR3 protein sequence makes one entry, and DNA is unavailable. The sample table gives some 150,000 distinct CDR3 sequences. The top ten constitute approximately 1.2% of the sample. The specimen sequenced was blood. Source of these receptors: a human donor with ulcerative colitis or Crohn's disease, or a healthy co-twin of an affected twin (not recorded which).

V usage is TRBV11-3 and J usage is TRBJ2-1; no DNA is available, so the TRBD1 call from TCRdb remains unchecked. Germline V gene lookup returns CDR1 SGHNT and CDR2 YENEEA. This CDR3 spans 17 amino acids. The CDR3 sequence is CASSFRGSGERGNEQFF.

CDR3 in amino acids: CASKKLAGEQFF. This chain uses TRBV28 with TRBJ2-1; TCRdb's D call of TRBD2 is untestable without DNA. The length of the CDR3 is 12 residues. The germline V gene has CDR1 MDHEN and CDR2 SYDVKM.

The chain is built from TRBV7-9 and TRBJ2-7; the D gene TCRdb calls, TRBD2, cannot be checked with no DNA. CDR1 is SEHNR and CDR2 is FQNEAQ in the germline V gene (reference sequence). CDR3 length: 15 amino acids. The CDR3: CASSTPGLDNYEQYF. Based on the CDR3 plus reference TRBV7-9 and TRBJ2-7, the full variable domain is DTGVSQNPRHKITKRGQNVTFRCDPISEHNRLYWYRQTLGQGPEFLTYFQNEAQLEKSRLLSDRFSAERPKGSFSTLEIQRTEQGDSAMYLCASSTPGLDNYEQYFGPGTRLTVT.

The chain employs TRBV9 and TRBJ2-7; TCRdb's D call, TRBD2, is unchecked because there is no DNA. Germline-derived CDR1 and CDR2 are SGDLS and YYNGEE. The CDR3 has 14 residues. CDR3 sequence: CASSVGSGSVEQYF. The full variable domain, completed using reference TRBV9 and TRBJ2-7, is DSGVTQTPKHLITATGQRVTLRCSPRSGDLSVYWYQQSLDQGLQFLIQYYNGEERAKGNILERFSAQQFPDLHSELNLSSLELGDSALYFCASSVGSGSVEQYFGPGTRLTVT.

This chain connects TRBV7-2 to TRBJ1-1; TCRdb reports TRBD1, a call that lacks DNA to check it against. This CDR3 has 11 residues. Germline CDR1 reads SGHTA; CDR2 reads FQGNSA. The CDR3 spells CASSPGARAFF.

This sequence joins TRBV18 and TRBJ2-7. This CDR3 region has 13 residues. The germline CDR1 and CDR2 sequences are KGHSH and LQKENI. CDR3 region: CASSLRKEGEQYF.

This chain links TRBV29-1 with TRBJ1-5. CDR1 and CDR2 from the germline V gene are SQVTM and ANQGSEA. The CDR3 sequence is 12 residues long. This chain's CDR3 is CSAVAGDQPQHF.